This entry describes one TCR beta chain. This record comes from a study of T cell changes during pregnancy in multiple sclerosis. Data came from immunoSEQ multiplex PCR; TCRdb stores just in-frame clones and leaves some out. The table has 70,000 to 95,000 clones, roughly 93% seen once; the top ten hold less than 2.5%. V shed 5 bases and J shed 3 bases, with 14 bases lying between them. CDR1 and CDR2 (germline): SNHLY, FYNNEI. The CDR3 is 14 amino acids. This clonotype originated in a female donor with multiple sclerosis, enrolled in a pregnancy study. J is TRBJ2-7 and V is TRBV2; the D gene is possibly TRBD2 (5 bases). The sequencing used peripheral blood, collected in the third trimester of pregnancy. Here the CDR3 reads CASSSSGGRYEQYF. As DNA, the CDR3 is TGTGCCAGCAGTAGTTCAGGAGGCCGCTACGAGCAGTACTTC.